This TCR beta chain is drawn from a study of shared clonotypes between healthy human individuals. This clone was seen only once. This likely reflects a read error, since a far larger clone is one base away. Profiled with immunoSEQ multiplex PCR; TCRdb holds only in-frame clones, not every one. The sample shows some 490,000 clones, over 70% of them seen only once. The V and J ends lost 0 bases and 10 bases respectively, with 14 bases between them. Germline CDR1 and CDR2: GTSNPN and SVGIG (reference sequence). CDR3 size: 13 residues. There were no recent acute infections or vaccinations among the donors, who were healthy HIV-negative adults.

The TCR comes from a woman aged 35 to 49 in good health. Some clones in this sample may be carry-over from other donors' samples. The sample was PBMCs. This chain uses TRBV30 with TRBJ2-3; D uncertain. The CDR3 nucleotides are TGTGCCTGGAGTGTACTTAGTACAGACTCGCAGTATTTT. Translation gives CAWSVLSTDSQYF.